A selection of T cell receptor beta chains follows, all from one sample in a study of OX40 agonist ivuxolimab in advanced cancers. Sequencing was performed with immunoSEQ multiplex PCR; in TCRdb, only in-frame clones are kept and a portion is missing. Of more than 75,000 clones listed, around 80% are singletons. The specimen was CD4+ or CD8+ T cells sorted from blood, collected in a trial of the OX40 agonist ivuxolimab. All receptors come from an adult with an advanced solid tumor such as melanoma, head and neck, liver or kidney cancer. Both conserved end residues are trimmed from each CDR3.

cdr3_length v_call cdr3_aa
12 TRBV16 ASSQIAANTEAF
14 TRBV15 ATSRVYDTLDSPLH
13 TRBV9 ASSVDEAAQYEQY
14 TRBV7-2 ASSVRQSGWGTEAF
12 TRBV5-6 ASSPDASEETQY
10 TRBV11-2 ASSLDRETQY
13 TRBV7-2 ASSLSGGDGNTIY
13 TRBV19 ASRRTGADTYGYT
13 TRBV7-2 ASSLNSGFGETQY
13 TRBV6-6 ASSYPRGTLETQY
14 TRBV5-5 ASSLTGGRFNEKLF
11 TRBV6-4 ASSAQGGEKLF
12 TRBV7-3 ASSLTPVQGNAF
14 TRBV10-2 ASSKGTSGRRDTQY
12 TRBV29-1 SVGLAGNTDTQY
11 TRBV6-1 ASGDGGVYEQF
12 TRBV6-5 ASSYGQGLQPQH
12 TRBV7-9 ASSLEEGGIGYT
13 TRBV5-4 ASSLGDKGDYGYT
12 TRBV6-6 ASSYTGKGNTIY
16 TRBV19 ASSIDSGQSTNTGELF
10 TRBV2 ASREGLNGYT
13 TRBV4-3 ASSPRGEANYGYT
14 TRBV9 ASSVGQGGNTGELF
13 TRBV15 ATSKRGGSYNEQF
12 TRBV7-2 ASRSGQPGNTIY
16 TRBV4-3 ASSPRTSGGLSTDTQY
12 TRBV4-1 ASSQGRLRNTIY
14 TRBV9 ASSVGTGGDDYEQY
7 TRBV19 ASHYEQY
13 TRBV16 ASSQFELGNSPLH
11 TRBV7-6 ASSLENRGAIY
10 TRBV7-9 ASSFTGDGYT
14 TRBV25-1 ASRPPGQGVIETQY
12 TRBV12-1 ASSRRHGNTEAF
12 TRBV10-1 AFPRGAFAETQY
12 TRBV6-6 ASSRTGDYQPQH
14 TRBV5-1 ASSIRTGGKTDTQY
13 TRBV5-8 ASSSRLAGADTQY
11 TRBV2 ASRTHSNQPQH
11 TRBV30 ACSGLAKNIQY